This T cell receptor (beta chain) was sequenced for a study of T cell clonotyping in hematopoietic cell transplantation. Worth noting for this clone: Antigen unknown.

Time point of the sample: recipient sample about 28 days before transplant, after cytoreduction. Recipients were bled about 28 days pretransplant and at posttransplant days 30, 100, 180. Germline V gene sequence: CDR1 MDHEN, CDR2 SYDVKM. The CDR3 contains 16 residues. V lost 4 bases, J lost 1 base, and 16 bases lay in between. Study results and caveats: Recipient TCR diversity dropped after transplant; expanded clonotypes rose from day 30 to 180.

The protocol was immunoSEQ multiplex PCR, while the TCRdb copy is restricted to in-frame clones and leaves out a portion. The sample lists 25,000 to 35,000 clones; 85% to 95% were seen once. The source of this sequence is a man aged 45-60 years with acute myeloid leukemia. Some clones in this sample may be carry-over from other donors' samples. The sequences come from peripheral blood mononuclear cells, collected before stem cell transplant. The V gene is TRBV28, the J gene TRBJ1-1; TRBD1 might be the D (5 bases). In DNA form, the CDR3 reads TGTGCCAGCAGTTCTGTAGGTCAGGGTTGGAACACTGAAGCTTTCTTT. Translation gives CASSSVGQGWNTEAFF.